These 27 T cell receptor beta chains were sequenced from one sample in a study of shared clonotypes between healthy human individuals. Generated by immunoSEQ multiplex PCR, the TCRdb table keeps only in-frame clones and is missing some. This sample has around 440,000 clones, with 77% found just once. Sequencing was done on a sample of PBMCs. The receptor set was obtained from a woman between 40 and 55 years old in good health. Some clones in this sample may be carry-over from other donors' samples.

In this sample, this clone turned up a few times. This may be a read error, as it is one base from a much larger clone. The chain carries TRBV30 and TRBJ2-7; D gene uncertain. CDR3 size: 14 residues. Per germline, CDR1 GTSNPN and CDR2 SVGIG (reference sequence). The CDR3 nucleotides are TGTGCCTGGAGTTTGAGGAACCCTTACTACGAGCGGTACTTC. Translating it yields CAWSLRNPYYERYF.

V and J are TRBV4-2 and TRBJ1-1; D gene uncertain. This CDR3 is 14 amino acids long. V lost 2 bases and J 0 bases, leaving 7 bases between the germline ends. Looked up from germline, CDR1 is LGHNA and CDR2 is YNFKEQ. In DNA form, the CDR3 reads TGTGCCAGCAGCCAACCCGCCTTGAACACTGAAGCTTTCTTT. It specifies CASSQPALNTEAFF.

The rearrangement uses TRBV5-4 and TRBJ1-2; tentative D call: TRBD1 (6 bases). Germline loops: CDR1 SGHNT, CDR2 YYREEE (reference sequence). The CDR3 runs 13 residues. Between the trimmed V and J ends, which lost 4 bases and 8 bases, there was a span of 15 bases. The chain's CDR3 is CASSLTGVGGYTF. CDR3 bases: TGTGCCAGCAGCCTGACAGGCGTCGGGGGCTACACCTTC.

J is TRBJ2-5 and V is TRBV14; D unclear. Germline CDR1 is SGHDN and CDR2 is FVKESK. Trimming cost V 4 bases and J 5 bases, with 8 bases left between them. This CDR3 spans 12 amino acids. As DNA, the CDR3 is TGTGCCAGCAGCCCCAACCGGGAGACCCAGTACTTC. Its translation: CASSPNRETQYF. Based on the CDR3 plus reference TRBV14 and TRBJ2-5, the full variable domain is EAGVTQFPSHSVIEKGQTVTLRCDPISGHDNLYWYRRVMGKEIKFLLHFVKESKQDESGMPNNRFLAERTGGTYSTLKVQPAELEDSGVYFCASSPNRETQYFGPGTRLLVL.

The chain couples TRBV9 to TRBJ2-7; TRBD2 aligns across 12 bases. The germline V gene encodes CDR1 SGDLS and CDR2 YYNGEE. The trim removed 0 bases at V and 0 bases at J, leaving 1 base unmatched. The CDR3 is 16 amino acids. The chain's CDR3 is CASSVGLAGDSYEQYF. Here the CDR3 DNA reads TGTGCCAGCAGCGTAGGACTAGCGGGAGACTCCTACGAGCAGTACTTC.

This chain connects TRBV11-2 to TRBJ2-7, with a tentative D call TRBD1 (6 bases). CDR1 is SGHAT and CDR2 is FQNNGV in the germline V gene. Trimming pared 4 bases from V and 3 bases from J, leaving 13 bases between. The CDR3 is made up of 14 amino acids. In DNA, the CDR3 is TGTGCCAGCAGCTCCATCACAGGGAGCTACGAGCAGTACTTC. Translation: CASSSITGSYEQYF.

The chain combines TRBV7-9 with TRBJ2-1; D not resolved. V gave up 5 bases and J gave up 4 bases, with 18 bases separating them. Germline assignment: CDR1 SEHNR and CDR2 FQNEAQ (reference sequence). CDR3 length equals 16 residues. This chain's CDR3 is CASSPPGPFAYNEQFF. Written as DNA, the CDR3 is TGTGCCAGCAGCCCTCCAGGCCCTTTCGCTTACAATGAGCAGTTCTTC.

The V and J genes are TRBV29-1 and TRBJ2-7, with a weak D call TRBD2 (7 bases). The J call may be wrong; the DNA end is better matched by TRBJ2-5. Per germline, CDR1 SQVTM and CDR2 ANQGSEA. The CDR3 totals 13 residues. CDR3 nucleotide sequence: TGCAGCGTTCTCACTGGGGGGGCGGAGACCCAGTACTTC. It encodes CSVLTGGAETQYF.

This clone was counted only a few times. The genes are TRBV6-1 and TRBJ2-7; 11 nucleotides agree with TRBD2. Germline V gene sequence: CDR1 MNHNS, CDR2 SASEGT. The V gene end was trimmed by 7 bases and the J gene end by 4 bases; junction bases not matched to a gene: 6. The CDR3 totals 14 residues. CDR3 protein: CASTAGTSGYEQYF. The CDR3 region has the DNA TGTGCCAGCACAGCCGGGACTAGCGGATACGAGCAGTACTTC.

The chain joins TRBV28 to TRBJ1-2; no definite D call. Looked up from germline, CDR1 is MDHEN and CDR2 is SYDVKM. Between the trimmed V and J ends, which lost 6 bases and 5 bases, there was a span of 13 bases. CDR3 length: 13 amino acids. CDR3 DNA sequence: TGTGCCAGCAGACTTATTGGCTTGTATGGCTACACCTTC. This sequence encodes CASRLIGLYGYTF.

The rearrangement uses TRBV18 and TRBJ1-5; the D is unclear. V lost 3 bases and J lost 2, with 5 bases in between. The CDR3 runs to 13 residues. CDR1 KGHSH and CDR2 LQKENI come from the germline V gene. DNA of the CDR3: TGTGCCAGCTCACCTCTCCGCAATCAGCCCCAGCATTTT. It translates to CASSPLRNQPQHF.

This chain uses TRBV5-1 with TRBJ2-5; D unclear. Germline V gene sequence: CDR1 SGHRS, CDR2 YFSETQ. V was cut by 4 bases and J by 2 bases, with 9 bases left in between. The CDR3 spans 13 residues. The CDR3 DNA reads as TGCGCCAGCAGCATCGAAGGTCAAGAGACCCAGTACTTC. Translating it yields CASSIEGQETQYF.

This clone was picked up one time. The rearrangement uses TRBV6-1 and TRBJ2-7; D is unclear. The V gene lost 3 bases and the J gene lost 6 bases, with 15 bases spanning the gap. The CDR3 totals 14 residues. Germline lookup yields CDR1 MNHNS and CDR2 SASEGT. Here the CDR3 DNA reads TGTGCCAGCAGTGAGTTTGTTATAGCTACCGAGCAGTACTTC. As protein: CASSEFVIATEQYF.

Details on this clone: A much more abundant neighbour one base away suggests this may be a read error. This sequence joins TRBV28 and TRBJ2-4; 7 bases are shared with TRBD1. V dropped 6 bases and J dropped 0; count of bases not matched to a gene: 5. The CDR3 runs to 15 residues. Per the germline V gene, CDR1 is MDHEN and CDR2 is SYDVKM. The CDR3 here is CASSHTGVAKNIQYF. CDR3 coding DNA: TGTGCCAGCAGCCACACAGGGGTAGCCAAAAACATTCAGTACTTC.

This clone was seen a few times. The chain has TRBV18 and TRBJ1-3, with D perhaps matching TRBD1 (5 bases). This CDR3 has 17 residues. Germline CDR1 reads KGHSH; CDR2 reads LQKENI. V lost 3 bases to trimming and J lost 0 bases, with 15 bases between them. CDR3 DNA sequence: TGTGCCAGCTCACCGACCCAGGGATTTAGCTCTGGAAACACCATATATTTT. Translated: CASSPTQGFSSGNTIYF.

Note on this clone: A much bigger clone sits one base away, suggesting this may be a read error. The chain links TRBV7-3 to TRBJ2-1; 8 nucleotides match TRBD2. The J segment lost 2 bases and the V segment lost 0 bases, leaving 3 bases of the junction unmatched. The CDR3 totals 16 residues. Germline CDR1 and CDR2: SGHTA and FQGTGA. The CDR3, as DNA: TGTGCCAGCAGCTTAACGCTGACTAGCGCCTACAATGAGCAGTTCTTC. Translated, it gives CASSLTLTSAYNEQFF.

This rearrangement joins TRBV2 to TRBJ2-6; weak D call: TRBD1 (6 bases). V lost 6 bases and J lost 6, with 21 bases in between. Germline-derived CDR1 and CDR2 are SNHLY and FYNNEI. This CDR3 region has 17 residues. The CDR3 coding sequence is TGTGCCAGCAGCATAGAGGGGCTCAGGGGATTGGCCAACGTCCTGACTTTC. Encoded protein: CASSIEGLRGLANVLTF. Filled out from reference TRBV2 and TRBJ2-6, the complete variable domain reads EPEVTQTPSHQVTQMGQEVILRCVPISNHLYFYWYRQILGQKVEFLVSFYNNEISEKSEIFDDQFSVERPDGSNFTLKIRSTKLEDSAMYFCASSIEGLRGLANVLTFGAGSRLTVL.

This clone was seen only a few times. The V and J genes are TRBV10-3 and TRBJ2-7; TRBD1 is a possible D gene (6 bases). Germline V gene sequence: CDR1 ENHRY, CDR2 SYGVKD. Trimming removed 1 base from V and 2 bases from J, with 12 bases in between. The CDR3 covers 15 residues. CDR3 sequence (DNA): TGTGCCATCAGTGAGTATGGCAGGGGTCCCTACGAGCAGTACTTC. Protein product: CAISEYGRGPYEQYF.

This clone was seen a handful of times. The V and J genes are TRBV7-8 and TRBJ2-7; 13 positions agree with TRBD2. With V trimmed by 1 base and J by 5 bases, 5 bases remained unmatched. The CDR3 is made up of 16 amino acids. Germline assignment: CDR1 SGHVS and CDR2 FQNEAQ. The CDR3 DNA reads TGTGCCAGCAGCTTAGAACTAGCGGGAGGGCCTAACGAGCAGTACTTC. Amino acids: CASSLELAGGPNEQYF.

V usage is TRBV7-8 and J usage is TRBJ2-7; TRBD1 matches 10 bases. Unmatched junction bases numbered 6, after V lost 5 bases and J lost 2 bases. Germline V gives CDR1 SGHVS, CDR2 FQNEAQ. The CDR3 length is 15 residues. CDR3 coding DNA: TGTGCCAGCAGCAATTTCGGGACAGGGGCCTACGAGCAGTACTTC. Encoded protein: CASSNFGTGAYEQYF.

Points on this clone: A much larger clone lies one base from this, so it may be a read error. V gene TRBV11-2 combines with J gene TRBJ2-2, with 10 bases matching TRBD1. The CDR3 length is 17 residues. CDR1 and CDR2 (germline): SGHAT, FQNNGV. The junction had 9 bases not matched to a gene; V was cut back by 1 base and J by 7 bases. CDR3 residues: CASSLAGQGETVGELFF. The CDR3 coding sequence is TGTGCCAGCAGCTTAGCAGGACAGGGGGAGACGGTCGGGGAGCTGTTTTTT. Full variable domain (outside the CDR3, taken from reference TRBV11-2 and TRBJ2-2): EAGVAQSPRYKIIEKRQSVAFWCNPISGHATLYWYQQILGQGPKLLIQFQNNGVVDDSQLPKDRFSAERLKGVDSTLKIQPAKLEDSAVYLCASSLAGQGETVGELFFGEGSRLTVL.

The genes are TRBV28 and TRBJ2-7; no clear D gene. V was cut by 4 bases and J by 0 bases, with 7 bases left in between. Germline-derived CDR1 and CDR2 are MDHEN and SYDVKM. There are 13 residues in the CDR3. CDR3 in DNA: TGTGCCAGCAGTTCCACGGACTCCTACGAGCAGTACTTC. This codes for CASSSTDSYEQYF.

The sample holds many counts of this clone. V usage is TRBV27 and J usage is TRBJ2-5; TRBD2 might be the D (6 bases). The V gene lost 5 bases and the J gene lost 2 bases, with 12 bases spanning the gap. The CDR3 extends over 14 amino acids. Germline V gives CDR1 MNHEY, CDR2 SMNVEV (reference sequence). The CDR3 loop is CASSALASQETQYF. The DNA of the CDR3 is TGTGCCAGCAGTGCCCTAGCGAGTCAAGAGACCCAGTACTTC.

V and J are TRBV6-5 and TRBJ1-1; 9 nucleotides match TRBD1. CDR3 length: 15 amino acids. After removal of 4 bases from V and 4 bases from J, the junction contained 7 bases not matched to a gene. Germline V gene data show CDR1 as MNHEY and CDR2 as SVGAGI. CDR3 protein: CASSWDRALGTEAFF. CDR3 nucleotide sequence: TGTGCCAGCAGTTGGGACAGGGCATTGGGCACTGAAGCTTTCTTT.

V gene TRBV28 combines with J gene TRBJ2-3, with 8 bases that match TRBD2. The ends lost 9 bases at V and 4 bases at J; junction bases unmatched: 6. This CDR3 is built from 13 residues. CDR1 and CDR2 from the germline V gene are MDHEN and SYDVKM. CDR3 sequence: CASLAGMADTQYF. CDR3 sequence (DNA): TGTGCCAGTTTAGCGGGAATGGCAGATACGCAGTATTTT.

The chain has TRBV5-1 and TRBJ1-4, with D uncertain. CDR1 is SGHRS and CDR2 is YFSETQ in the germline V gene. The ends were cut back, 0 bases at V and 6 bases at J, with 12 bases in the middle. The CDR3 length is 15 residues. The CDR3 spells CASSLAGSGYEKLFF. The DNA for the CDR3 is TGCGCCAGCAGCTTGGCGGGCAGTGGGTATGAAAAACTGTTTTTT.

The chain joins TRBV7-9 to TRBJ2-7; possibly TRBD2 for D (5 bases). This CDR3 has 14 amino acids. V was pared by 2 bases and J by 2 bases, with 10 bases between. The germline CDR1 and CDR2 sequences are SEHNR and FQNEAQ (reference sequence). The CDR3 DNA reads TGTGCCAGCAGCTTACCCGGGATCCCCTACGAGCAGTACTTC. It specifies CASSLPGIPYEQYF.